This TCR beta chain came from a study of blood T cell repertoires in COVID-19. Study background: The cDNA or gDNA used as material had been derived from T cells, B-cell-depleted T cells, or PBMCs.

Germline CDR1 reads MDHEN; CDR2 reads SYDVKM. There are 17 residues in the CDR3. V shed 3 bases, J shed 0 bases, and the junction held 5 bases outside the gene matches. Seattle patients were enrolled during active infection and followed longitudinally. Per the authors' pipeline: How many nucleated cells were present was estimated from reference gene primer amplification. Libraries were prepared by immunoSEQ multiplex PCR; TCRdb keeps only in-frame clonotypes and omits some of them. The V and J calls and clone size are taken from that table; D and trimming were inferred from the DNA. This table holds about 88,000 clones, about 90% found once.

The chain joins TRBV28 to TRBJ2-4; TRBD1 matches 10 bases. The TCR originated in a man younger than 30 with COVID-19, enrolled during active disease. The sequencing input was peripheral blood. Here the CDR3 DNA reads TGTGCCAGCAGTTTTCCGGGACAGGGGTTAGCCAAAAACATTCAGTACTTC. Residues: CASSFPGQGLAKNIQYF.